A single sample gave rise to the 15 T cell receptor beta chains below, sequenced in a study of vaccination and CD4 T cells after COVID-19. Sequenced with the Oncomine TCR Beta short-read assay was DNA taken from cultured CD4+ T cells. TCRdb fed the PCR reads into MiXCR, producing one record per CDR3 protein. This sample yields 18,000 or so distinct CDR3 sequences, of which 25% to 30% are seen a single time; approximately 17% belongs to the top ten. The antigens for these receptors are not known. The treatment here: approximately 9-day PBMC culture with coronavirus spike peptide pools or control peptides (ViraFEST assay). The sample comprised cultured CD4+ T cells from blood. The receptors were gathered from a human donor with COVID-19.

V is TRBV20-1 and J is TRBJ2-1; 12 nucleotides align to TRBD2. V trimming: 5 bases; J trimming: 9 bases; junction bases outside the gene matches: 11. Germline V gene data show CDR1 as DFQATT and CDR2 as SNEGSKA (reference sequence). This CDR3 contains 15 residues. For the CDR3, the DNA is TGCAGTGCTCTACGAACTAGCGGGGGGTCGAGTGAGCAGTTCTTC. This translates into CSALRTSGGSSEQFF.

This clonotype is medium-sized within its sample. The rearrangement joins TRBV24-1 to TRBJ2-2; D is unresolved. Germline V gene data show CDR1 as KGHDR and CDR2 as SFDVKD. The CDR3 is 12 amino acids. With 2 bases removed from V and 3 bases from J, the gap between germline ends came to 0 bases. For the CDR3, the DNA is TGTGCCACCAGTGATTACACCGGGGAGCTGTTTTTT. Protein: CATSDYTGELFF.

This clonotype was observed a handful of times. The J gene is TRBJ1-3, the V gene TRBV20-1; D unresolved. The germline V gene encodes CDR1 DFQATT and CDR2 SNEGSKA (reference sequence). The V and J ends lost 7 bases and 0 bases respectively, with 16 bases between them. The CDR3 extends over 15 amino acids. This CDR3 is CSVTAGGSSGNTIYF. The CDR3 DNA is TGCAGTGTTACGGCCGGTGGGAGCTCTGGAAACACCATATATTTT.

This sequence joins TRBV6-4 and TRBJ2-3; possible D gene TRBD2, 6 bases. The V and J ends lost 5 bases and 5 bases respectively, with 14 bases between them. Germline values: CDR1 MRHNA, CDR2 SNTAGT. CDR3 length: 14 residues. The CDR3 DNA follows: TGTGCCAGCAGTCCTACTAGCCGCAGAGATACGCAGTATTTT. Translating gives CASSPTSRRDTQYF.

This clonotype has only a few counts. The chain combines TRBV18 with TRBJ1-5; D unresolved. This CDR3 is built from 15 residues. V was pared by 2 bases and J by 1 base, with 9 bases between. Germline V gene data show CDR1 as KGHSH and CDR2 as LQKENI. The DNA for the CDR3 is TGTGCCAGCTCACCAGTTTCGGGAAGCAATCAGCCCCAGCATTTT. Its protein product is CASSPVSGSNQPQHF.

The chain links TRBV24-1 to TRBJ2-7; maybe TRBD1 (6 bases). Germline CDR1 and CDR2: KGHDR and SFDVKD. V gave up 5 bases and J gave up 1 base, with 14 bases separating them. The CDR3 extends over 15 amino acids. The CDR3 bases are TGTGCCACCAGTGGACCCGGGACACGATCCTACGAGCAGTACTTC. As protein: CATSGPGTRSYEQYF.

The rearrangement links TRBV21-1 to TRBJ1-1; the table gives TRBD1 as D, unverified against the DNA. TRBV21-1 is an annotated pseudogene. This CDR3 is built from 14 residues. The CDR3 region is CASSKAGGPPEAFF. For the CDR3, the DNA is TGTGCCAGCAGCAAAGCAGGGGGCCCCCCTGAAGCTTTCTTT.

This chain links TRBV21-1 with TRBJ2-7; the table names TRBD1, a call not compared with the DNA. TRBV21-1 is described as a pseudogene. The CDR3 has 16 residues. CDR3 sequence reads: CASSAQGRDSDYEQYF. The DNA of the CDR3 is TGTGCCAGCAGCGCGCAAGGTCGGGACAGCGATTACGAGCAGTACTTC.

The J gene is TRBJ2-1, the V gene TRBV5-6; tentative D call: TRBD2 (7 bases). The V and J ends lost 8 bases and 5 bases respectively, with 23 bases between them. Germline CDR1 is SGHDT and CDR2 is YYEEEE. The CDR3 is 16 residues long. The CDR3 reads CASDLMSGGSHNEQFF. The DNA of the CDR3 is TGTGCCAGTGACCTAATGTCGGGGGGCAGCCACAATGAGCAGTTCTTC.

The chain couples TRBV25-1 to TRBJ1-2, with D unclear. CDR3 size: 11 residues. V gave up 3 bases and J gave up 8 bases, with 7 bases separating them. Per germline, CDR1 MGHDK and CDR2 SYGVNS. The CDR3 is CASSEVGGYTF. CDR3 bases: TGTGCCAGCAGTGAGGTCGGAGGCTACACCTTC.

The chain couples TRBV20-1 to TRBJ2-7; unclear D gene. Germline V lookup: CDR1 DFQATT, CDR2 SNEGSKA (reference sequence). Trimming took 3 bases from V and 5 from J, leaving 14 bases between them. This CDR3 spans 13 amino acids. The CDR3 spells CSASGQANHEQYF. CDR3 DNA sequence: TGCAGTGCTAGCGGGCAGGCGAACCACGAGCAGTACTTC.

J is TRBJ2-7 and V is TRBV7-9; TRBD1 agrees at 7 bases. Germline values: CDR1 SEHNR, CDR2 FQNEAQ (reference sequence). The CDR3 totals 14 residues. Losses at the gene ends were 0 bases for V and 5 bases for J; bases not matched to a gene: 4. The CDR3 region is CASSLASQGDEQYF. The CDR3 nucleotides read TGTGCCAGCAGCTTAGCGTCCCAGGGGGACGAGCAGTACTTC.

As for this clonotype: At one end the junction does not follow the germline gene, possibly because of a read error. The chain carries TRBV27 and TRBJ2-7; 10 bases are shared with TRBD2. CDR1 and CDR2 from the germline V gene are MNHEY and SMNVEV (reference sequence). The CDR3 loop spans 13 amino acids. The CDR3 loop is CAGSPGTSAEQYF. The CDR3, as DNA: TGTGCCGGCAGTCCCGGGACTAGCGCCGAGCAGTACTTC.

The rearrangement links TRBV20-1 to TRBJ1-4, with unresolved D. CDR1 is DFQATT, CDR2 SNEGSKA, per germline (reference sequence). Trimming removed 6 bases from V and 5 bases from J, with 10 bases in between. This CDR3 is 12 amino acids long. CDR3 amino acids: CSADPGNEKLFF. CDR3 bases: TGCAGTGCCGACCCGGGAAATGAAAAACTGTTTTTT.

This chain joins TRBV15 and TRBJ2-7; 9 nucleotides agree with TRBD1. The CDR3 extends over 15 amino acids. Germline assignment: CDR1 LNHNV and CDR2 YYDKDF (reference sequence). V trimming: 3 bases; J trimming: 0 bases; junction bases outside the gene matches: 3. The CDR3 sequence: CATSSETGGSYEQYF. CDR3 DNA: TGTGCCACCAGCAGCGAGACAGGGGGCTCCTACGAGCAGTACTTC.